What follows are 27 T cell receptor beta chains derived from one specimen sequenced in a study of T cell responses to AZD1222 COVID-19 vaccine. TCRdb keeps only in-frame clones here, not all; method: immunoSEQ multiplex PCR. The sample has about 94,000 clones, nearly 90% seen once. Sample: peripheral blood, taken on day 0 of AZD1222 vaccination. The receptors stem from an adult in good health.

V gene TRBV25-1 combines with J gene TRBJ1-2; 7 bases are a match to TRBD1. The CDR3 totals 12 residues. The V segment lost 6 bases and the J segment 8 bases; nucleotides outside the gene matches: 6. CDR1 and CDR2 (germline): MGHDK, SYGVNS. Here the CDR3 DNA reads TGTGCCAGCAGGGGGGACAGAAACGGCTACACCTTC. Translated, it gives CASRGDRNGYTF.

The rearrangement uses TRBV19 and TRBJ2-6, with D possibly being TRBD2 (6 bases). Trimming stripped 11 bases from V and 4 bases from J, with 12 bases between. There are 13 residues in the CDR3. Germline CDR1 and CDR2: LNHDA and SQIVND (reference sequence). CDR3 sequence reads: CAVRGSGANVLTF. The CDR3 nucleotides are TGTGCCGTCCGGGGGTCAGGGGCCAACGTCCTGACTTTC.

The chain couples TRBV6-6 to TRBJ2-5; D may match TRBD1 or TRBD2 (5 bases each). CDR1 is MNHNY, CDR2 SVGAGI, per germline (reference sequence). The CDR3 loop spans 14 amino acids. The V end was cut by 10 bases, the J end by 0 bases, with 15 bases between. The CDR3: CATRPGTYQETQYF. The CDR3 nucleotides read TGTGCCACCCGCCCTGGGACGTACCAAGAGACCCAGTACTTC.

V gene TRBV5-4 combines with J gene TRBJ2-7, with 10 positions matching TRBD1. The germline CDR1 and CDR2 sequences are SGHNT and YYREEE (reference sequence). The V gene end was trimmed by 3 bases and the J gene end by 6 bases; junction bases not matched to a gene: 6. The CDR3 is 14 residues long. The CDR3 nucleotides are TGTGCCAGCAGCTGGGACAGGGGATGGAGCGAGCAGTACTTC. This translates into CASSWDRGWSEQYF.

The chain joins TRBV19 to TRBJ2-7; the D call may be TRBD1 or TRBD2 (5 bases each). CDR3 length: 17 residues. Germline V gene data show CDR1 as LNHDA and CDR2 as SQIVND (reference sequence). V lost 0 bases and J 3 bases, leaving 18 bases between the germline ends. In nucleotides, the CDR3 is TGTGCCAGTAGTATAGATGGGGATCGGGACCACGACTACGAGCAGTACTTC. This translates into CASSIDGDRDHDYEQYF.

The chain recombines TRBV19 with TRBJ2-1, with 7 bases that match TRBD1. Germline V gives CDR1 LNHDA, CDR2 SQIVND (reference sequence). CDR3 length equals 15 residues. V gave up 7 bases and J gave up 10 bases; unmatched junction bases: 16. CDR3 sequence: CASTEGARGAAEQFF. CDR3 bases: TGTGCCAGTACTGAGGGGGCACGGGGCGCCGCGGAGCAGTTCTTC.

The rearrangement joins TRBV9 to TRBJ1-1; no firm D call. This CDR3 region has 15 residues. The germline gives CDR1 SGDLS, CDR2 YYNGEE. V lost 0 bases and J lost 1, with 10 bases in between. The CDR3 coding sequence is TGTGCCAGCAGCGTAGGCCCTGGCGGGAACACTGAAGCTTTCTTT. Translated, it gives CASSVGPGGNTEAFF.

This clone showed up just once. This chain connects TRBV25-1 to TRBJ2-5; D is uncertain. Germline values: CDR1 MGHDK, CDR2 SYGVNS. This CDR3 comprises 12 residues. V was shortened by 3 bases and J by 4 bases, with 6 bases between the two germline ends. CDR3 amino acids: CASSDIGETQYF. Written as DNA, the CDR3 is TGTGCCAGCAGTGACATCGGAGAGACCCAGTACTTC.

The rearrangement links TRBV21-1 to TRBJ1-1. TRBV21-1 is a listed pseudogene. There are 16 residues in the CDR3. DNA for the CDR3: TGTGCCAGCATGGCGGGACAAATGTTCATGAACACTGAAGCTTTCTTT. It is translated as CASMAGQMFMNTEAFF.

This clone was observed once. The V call is TRBV21-1, the J call TRBJ1-6; the table's D call, TRBD1, has no DNA check behind it. TRBV21-1 is noted as a pseudogene. The CDR3 is 15 residues long. The CDR3 loop reads CASSKIAQGRSPLHF. The CDR3 DNA sequence: TGTGCCAGCAGCAAGATCGCACAGGGTCGGTCACCCCTCCACTTT.

This chain connects TRBV5-1 to TRBJ2-7, with 8 bases that match TRBD1. CDR1 and CDR2 from the germline V gene are SGHRS and YFSETQ. Trimming at V came to 2 bases and at J to 6 bases, leaving 4 bases not matched to a gene. This CDR3 contains 13 residues. The CDR3 DNA reads as TGCGCCAGCAGCTTTAATGGACAGGGCGAGCAGTACTTC. This translates into CASSFNGQGEQYF.

The rearrangement joins TRBV19 to TRBJ2-7; D uncertain. This CDR3 is 14 amino acids long. Germline loops: CDR1 LNHDA, CDR2 SQIVND (reference sequence). The V end lost 3 bases, the J end lost 6 bases, and 15 bases lay between the germline ends. CDR3 residues: CASSIAGVESEQYF. The DNA for the CDR3 is TGTGCCAGTAGTATCGCCGGCGTAGAAAGCGAGCAGTACTTC.

The V and J genes are TRBV11-2 and TRBJ1-3, with a weak D call TRBD1 (5 bases). Germline assignment: CDR1 SGHAT and CDR2 FQNNGV. The V end lost 8 bases, the J end lost 7 bases, and 15 bases lay between the germline ends. The CDR3 has 13 amino acids. The CDR3: CASEGLGGNTIYF. The CDR3 DNA sequence: TGTGCCAGCGAGGGACTGGGGGGGAACACCATATATTTT.

The rearrangement uses TRBV7-9 and TRBJ1-1; unclear D gene. Trimming removed 1 base at V and 2 bases at J, with 11 bases between. Germline CDR1 SEHNR, CDR2 FQNEAQ (reference sequence). This CDR3 has 15 residues. The CDR3 DNA is TGTGCCAGCAGCTTAGACTTGGGATTTAACACTGAAGCTTTCTTT. Its protein is CASSLDLGFNTEAFF.

The chain combines TRBV7-8 with TRBJ1-3, with D possibly being TRBD1 (6 bases). Germline V gene data show CDR1 as SGHVS and CDR2 as FQNEAQ. The V gene lost 5 bases and the J gene lost 0 bases, with 11 bases spanning the gap. CDR3 size: 15 residues. The CDR3 DNA follows: TGTGCCAGCAGCGCGACAGGCTACTCTGGAAACACCATATATTTT. Its translation is CASSATGYSGNTIYF.

The chain uses TRBV6-5 and TRBJ2-6; TRBD1 agrees at 7 bases. This CDR3 has 13 amino acids. Germline lookup yields CDR1 MNHEY and CDR2 SVGAGI. V lost 10 bases to trimming and J lost 3 bases; unmatched junction nucleotides: 3. CDR3 DNA: TGTGCCATCGGGACAGATGGGGCCAACGTCCTGACTTTC. Residues: CAIGTDGANVLTF.

The chain combines TRBV13 with TRBJ2-1; D may match TRBD1 or TRBD2 (5 bases each). The germline CDR1 and CDR2 sequences are PRHDT and FYEKMQ (reference sequence). Trimming took 0 bases from V and 12 from J, leaving 15 bases between them. CDR3 length: 14 amino acids. Here the CDR3 reads CASSLGGEGLWQFF. The CDR3 coding sequence is TGTGCCAGCAGCTTAGGCGGTGAGGGGTTGTGGCAGTTCTTC.

The genes are TRBV5-1 and TRBJ2-1; tentatively, D is TRBD2 (5 bases). Trimming left V 1 base short and J 0 bases short, with 8 bases between. Germline assignment: CDR1 SGHRS and CDR2 YFSETQ. There are 15 residues in the CDR3. DNA for the CDR3: TGCGCCAGCAGCTTGCCGGGGAGCTCCTACAATGAGCAGTTCTTC. Translation gives CASSLPGSSYNEQFF.

The count of this clone is one. J is TRBJ2-3 and V is TRBV5-1, with TRBD2 identical over 8 bases. The CDR3 length is 14 residues. Germline-derived CDR1 and CDR2 are SGHRS and YFSETQ. V lost 5 bases to trimming and J lost 5 bases; unmatched junction nucleotides: 7. CDR3: CASSSHGREDTQYF. For the CDR3, the DNA is TGCGCCAGCAGTTCTCACGGGAGGGAAGATACGCAGTATTTT.

J is TRBJ2-3 and V is TRBV7-9; D unclear. Looked up from germline, CDR1 is SEHNR and CDR2 is FQNEAQ (reference sequence). Trimming pared 5 bases from V and 9 bases from J, leaving 18 bases between. This CDR3 has 14 residues. The CDR3 is CASSLDLSALTQYF. The CDR3 nucleotides read TGTGCCAGCAGCCTGGACCTATCCGCCCTCACGCAGTATTTT.

CDR3: CSVQRNEQFF. The CDR3 DNA is TGCAGCGTCCAGCGGAATGAGCAGTTCTTC. The V and J genes are TRBV29-1 and TRBJ2-1; D possibly corresponds to TRBD2 (5 bases). Trimming left V 6 bases short and J 7 bases short, with 7 bases between. CDR3 length equals 10 residues. CDR1 and CDR2 (germline): SQVTM, ANQGSEA.

The V gene is TRBV3-1 (or the pseudogene TRBV3-2), the J gene TRBJ1-3; possible D gene TRBD1, 6 bases. The CDR3 consists of 16 residues. Trimming removed 1 base from V and 0 bases from J, with 10 bases in between. Germline loops: CDR1 LGHDT, CDR2 YNNKEL (reference sequence). This chain's CDR3 is CASSQVARGSGNTIYF. Written as DNA, the CDR3 is TGTGCCAGCAGCCAAGTGGCCAGGGGCTCTGGAAACACCATATATTTT.

The chain employs TRBV4-3 and TRBJ1-1; no reliable D call. The germline CDR1 and CDR2 sequences are LGHNA and YSLEER. This CDR3 has 14 amino acids. The V and J ends lost 7 bases and 6 bases respectively, with 18 bases between them. The CDR3 spells CASKRVGNQAEAFF. The CDR3 nucleotides are TGCGCCAGCAAAAGAGTCGGGAACCAAGCTGAAGCTTTCTTT.

This clone occurred once. The V gene is TRBV3-1 (or the pseudogene TRBV3-2), the J gene TRBJ2-5; 8 nucleotides agree with TRBD1. Germline V gives CDR1 LGHDT, CDR2 YNNKEL (reference sequence). The CDR3 extends over 15 amino acids. V trimming: 1 base; J trimming: 1 base; junction bases outside the gene matches: 2. In nucleotides, the CDR3 is TGTGCCAGCAGCCAAGGCAGGGGGCCCCAAGAGACCCAGTACTTC. This gives the protein CASSQGRGPQETQYF.

The chain has TRBV5-1 and TRBJ2-1; no definite D call. CDR3 length: 14 amino acids. The germline gives CDR1 SGHRS, CDR2 YFSETQ. V lost 0 bases and J 8 bases, leaving 12 bases between the germline ends. For the CDR3, the DNA is TGCGCCAGCAGCTTGGCGACACTGTTCGATGAGCAGTTCTTC. Protein product: CASSLATLFDEQFF.

V usage is TRBV11-2 and J usage is TRBJ1-2; D gene uncertain. CDR3 length equals 12 residues. Germline assignment: CDR1 SGHAT and CDR2 FQNNGV. The germline V and J ends were trimmed by 4 bases and 0 bases, with 3 bases remaining between them. The CDR3 DNA reads TGTGCCAGCAGCTCTTCTAACTATGGCTACACCTTC. Translated: CASSSSNYGYTF.

The J gene is TRBJ1-1, the V gene TRBV5-1; D not certain. This CDR3 has 16 residues. V lost 4 bases to trimming and J lost 6 bases, with 22 bases between them. CDR1 is SGHRS, CDR2 YFSETQ, per germline. CDR3 in DNA: TGCGCCAGCAGCCCACCCCGGGATTTTGGAGACCCTGAAGCTTTCTTT. It is translated as CASSPPRDFGDPEAFF.